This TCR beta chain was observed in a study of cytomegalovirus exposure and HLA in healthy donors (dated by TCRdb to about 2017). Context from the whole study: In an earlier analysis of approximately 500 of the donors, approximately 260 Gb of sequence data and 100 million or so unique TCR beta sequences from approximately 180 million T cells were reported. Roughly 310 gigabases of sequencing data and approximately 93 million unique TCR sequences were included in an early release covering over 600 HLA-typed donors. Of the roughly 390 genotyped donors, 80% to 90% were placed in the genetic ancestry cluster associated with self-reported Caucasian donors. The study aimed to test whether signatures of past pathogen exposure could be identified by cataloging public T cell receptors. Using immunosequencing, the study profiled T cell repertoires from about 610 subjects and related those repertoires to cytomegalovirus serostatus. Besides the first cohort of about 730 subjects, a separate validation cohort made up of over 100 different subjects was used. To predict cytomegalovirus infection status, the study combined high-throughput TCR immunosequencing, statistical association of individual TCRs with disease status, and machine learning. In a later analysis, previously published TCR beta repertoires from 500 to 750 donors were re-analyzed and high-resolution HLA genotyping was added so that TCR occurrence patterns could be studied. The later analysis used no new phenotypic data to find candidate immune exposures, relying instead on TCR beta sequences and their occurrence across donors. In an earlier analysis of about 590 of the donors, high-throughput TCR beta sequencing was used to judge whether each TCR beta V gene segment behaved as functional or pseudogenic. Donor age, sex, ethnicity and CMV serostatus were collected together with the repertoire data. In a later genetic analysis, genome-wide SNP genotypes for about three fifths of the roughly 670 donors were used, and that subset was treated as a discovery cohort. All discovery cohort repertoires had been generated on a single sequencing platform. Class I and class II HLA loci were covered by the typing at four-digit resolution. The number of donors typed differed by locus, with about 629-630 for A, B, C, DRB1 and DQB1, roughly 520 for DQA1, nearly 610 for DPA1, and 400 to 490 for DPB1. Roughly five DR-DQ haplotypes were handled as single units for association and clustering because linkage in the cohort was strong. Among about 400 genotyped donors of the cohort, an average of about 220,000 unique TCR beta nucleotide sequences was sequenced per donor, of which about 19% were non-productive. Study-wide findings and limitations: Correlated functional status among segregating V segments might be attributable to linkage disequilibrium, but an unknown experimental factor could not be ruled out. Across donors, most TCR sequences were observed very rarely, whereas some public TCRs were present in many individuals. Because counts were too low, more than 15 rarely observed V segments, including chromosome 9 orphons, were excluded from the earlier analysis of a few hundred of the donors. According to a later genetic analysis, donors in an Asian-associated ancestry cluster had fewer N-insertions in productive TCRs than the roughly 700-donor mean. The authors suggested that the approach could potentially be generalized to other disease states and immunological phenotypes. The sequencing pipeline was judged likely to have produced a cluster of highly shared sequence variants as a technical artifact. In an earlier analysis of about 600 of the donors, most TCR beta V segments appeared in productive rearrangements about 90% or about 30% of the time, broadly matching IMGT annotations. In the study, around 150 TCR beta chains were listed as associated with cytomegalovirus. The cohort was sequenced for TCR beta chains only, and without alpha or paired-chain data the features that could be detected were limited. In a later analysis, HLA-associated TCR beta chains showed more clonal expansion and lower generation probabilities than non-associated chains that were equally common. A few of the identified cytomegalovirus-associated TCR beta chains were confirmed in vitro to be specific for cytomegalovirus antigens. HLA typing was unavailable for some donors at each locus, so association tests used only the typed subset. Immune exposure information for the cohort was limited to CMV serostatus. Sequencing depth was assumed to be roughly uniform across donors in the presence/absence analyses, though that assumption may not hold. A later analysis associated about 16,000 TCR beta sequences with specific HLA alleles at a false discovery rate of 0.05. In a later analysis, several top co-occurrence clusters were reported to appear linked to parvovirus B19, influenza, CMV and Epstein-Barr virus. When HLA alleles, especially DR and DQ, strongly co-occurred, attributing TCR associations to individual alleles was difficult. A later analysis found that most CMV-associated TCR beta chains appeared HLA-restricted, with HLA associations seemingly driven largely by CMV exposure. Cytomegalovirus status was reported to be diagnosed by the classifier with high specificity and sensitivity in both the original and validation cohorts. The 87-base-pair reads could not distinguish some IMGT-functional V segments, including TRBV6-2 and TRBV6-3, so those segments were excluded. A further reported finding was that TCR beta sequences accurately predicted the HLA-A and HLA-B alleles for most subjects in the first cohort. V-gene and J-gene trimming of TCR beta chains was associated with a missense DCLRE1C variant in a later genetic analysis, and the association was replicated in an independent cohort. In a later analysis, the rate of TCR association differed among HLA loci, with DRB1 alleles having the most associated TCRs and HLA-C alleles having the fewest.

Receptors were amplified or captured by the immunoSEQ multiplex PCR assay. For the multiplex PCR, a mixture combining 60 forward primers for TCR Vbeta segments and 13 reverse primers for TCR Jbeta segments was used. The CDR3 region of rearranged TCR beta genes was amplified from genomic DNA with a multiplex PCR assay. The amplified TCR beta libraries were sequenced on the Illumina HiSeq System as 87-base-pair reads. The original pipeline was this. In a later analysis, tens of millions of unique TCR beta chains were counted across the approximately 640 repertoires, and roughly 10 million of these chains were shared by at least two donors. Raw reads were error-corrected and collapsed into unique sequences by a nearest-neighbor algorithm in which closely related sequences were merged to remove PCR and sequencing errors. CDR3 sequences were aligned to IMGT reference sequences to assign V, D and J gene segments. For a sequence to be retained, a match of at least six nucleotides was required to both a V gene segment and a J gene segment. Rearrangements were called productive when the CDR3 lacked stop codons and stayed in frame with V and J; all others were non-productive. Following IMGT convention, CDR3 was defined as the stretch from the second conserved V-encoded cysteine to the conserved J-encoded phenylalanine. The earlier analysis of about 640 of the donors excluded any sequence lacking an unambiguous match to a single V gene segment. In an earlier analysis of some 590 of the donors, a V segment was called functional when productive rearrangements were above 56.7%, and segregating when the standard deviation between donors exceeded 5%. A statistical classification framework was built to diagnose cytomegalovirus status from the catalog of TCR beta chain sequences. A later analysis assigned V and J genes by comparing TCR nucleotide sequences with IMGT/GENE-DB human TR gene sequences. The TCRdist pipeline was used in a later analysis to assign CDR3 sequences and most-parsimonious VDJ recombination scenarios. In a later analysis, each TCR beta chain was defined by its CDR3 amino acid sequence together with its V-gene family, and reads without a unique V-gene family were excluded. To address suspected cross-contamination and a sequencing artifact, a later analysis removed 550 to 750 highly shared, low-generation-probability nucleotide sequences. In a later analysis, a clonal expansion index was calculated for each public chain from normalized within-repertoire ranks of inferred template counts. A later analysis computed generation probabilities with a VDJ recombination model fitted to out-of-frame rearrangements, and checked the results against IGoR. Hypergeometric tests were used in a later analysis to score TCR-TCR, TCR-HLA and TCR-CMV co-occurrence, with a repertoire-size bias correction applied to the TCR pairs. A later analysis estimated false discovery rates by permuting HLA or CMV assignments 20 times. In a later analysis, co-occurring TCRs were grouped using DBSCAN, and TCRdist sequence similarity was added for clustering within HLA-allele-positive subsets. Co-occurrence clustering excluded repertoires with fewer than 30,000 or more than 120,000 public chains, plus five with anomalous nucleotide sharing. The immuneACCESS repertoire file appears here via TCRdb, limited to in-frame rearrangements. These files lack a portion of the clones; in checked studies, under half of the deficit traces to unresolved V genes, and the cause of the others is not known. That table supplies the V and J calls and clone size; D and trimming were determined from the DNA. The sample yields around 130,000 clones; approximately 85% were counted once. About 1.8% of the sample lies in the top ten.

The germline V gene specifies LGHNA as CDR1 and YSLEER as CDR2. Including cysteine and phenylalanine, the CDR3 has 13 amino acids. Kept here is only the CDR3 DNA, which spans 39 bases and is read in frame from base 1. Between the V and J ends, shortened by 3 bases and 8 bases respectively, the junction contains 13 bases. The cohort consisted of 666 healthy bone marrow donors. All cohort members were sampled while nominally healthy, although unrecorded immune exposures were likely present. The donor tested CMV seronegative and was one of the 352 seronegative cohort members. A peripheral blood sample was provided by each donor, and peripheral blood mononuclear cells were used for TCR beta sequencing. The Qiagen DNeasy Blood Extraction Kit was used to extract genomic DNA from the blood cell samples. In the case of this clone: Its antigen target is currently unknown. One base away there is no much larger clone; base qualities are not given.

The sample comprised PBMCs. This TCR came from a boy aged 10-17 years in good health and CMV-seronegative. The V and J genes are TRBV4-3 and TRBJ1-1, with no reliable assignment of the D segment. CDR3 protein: CASSHPLAGEAFF. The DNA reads TGCGCCAGCAGCCACCCCCTCGCGGGGGAAGCTTTCTTT.